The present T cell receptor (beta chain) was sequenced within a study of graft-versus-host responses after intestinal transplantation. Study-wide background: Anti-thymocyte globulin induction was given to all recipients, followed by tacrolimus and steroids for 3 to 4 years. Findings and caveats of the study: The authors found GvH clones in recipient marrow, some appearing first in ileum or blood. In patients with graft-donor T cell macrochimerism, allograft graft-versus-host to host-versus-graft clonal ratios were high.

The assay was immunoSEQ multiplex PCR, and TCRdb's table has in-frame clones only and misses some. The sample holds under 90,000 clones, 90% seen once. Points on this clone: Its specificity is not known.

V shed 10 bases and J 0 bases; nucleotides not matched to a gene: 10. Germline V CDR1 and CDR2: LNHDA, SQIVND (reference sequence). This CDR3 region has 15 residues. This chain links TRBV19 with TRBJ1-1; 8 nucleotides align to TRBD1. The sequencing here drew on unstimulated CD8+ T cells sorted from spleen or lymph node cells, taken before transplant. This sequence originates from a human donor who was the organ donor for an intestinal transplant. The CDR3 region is CATKMYRGMNTEAFF. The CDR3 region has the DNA TGTGCCACGAAGATGTACAGGGGGATGAACACTGAAGCTTTCTTT.